In this sample, the clone carrying this TCR beta chain turned up a few times. The data are from a study of T cells in Graves' hyperthyroidism and ophthalmopathy. Researchers took RNA transcripts and amplified the TCR beta CDR3 regions from them. The HTBI primer set served for first-round RT-PCR of the TCR CDR3. A single record per CDR3 protein comes from TCRdb applying MiXCR to the multiplex PCR reads. The data show fewer than 500,000 distinct CDR3 sequences, roughly 14% seen once. There are 15 residues in the CDR3. Germline CDR1 and CDR2: SGDLS and YYNGEE. The V and J ends lost 3 bases and 4 bases, in that order; junction bases with no gene match: 5.

The sample taken for sequencing was blood. The source is a young man with Graves' hyperthyroidism that later progressed to Graves' ophthalmopathy. V gene TRBV9 combines with J gene TRBJ2-1; TRBD2 agrees at 9 bases. The DNA for the CDR3 is TGTGCCAGCAGCGCTAGCGGGGTGGTTTACAATGAGCAGTTCTTC. Its translation: CASSASGVVYNEQFF.